The clone carrying this T cell receptor (beta chain) showed up just once. The target antigen is unknown. The sample originates from a study of graft-versus-host responses after intestinal transplantation. Study as a whole: Recipients uniformly received anti-thymocyte globulin induction, followed by tacrolimus and steroids for three to four years.

Germline lookup yields CDR1 SGHAT and CDR2 FQNNGV. This CDR3 is built from 11 residues. V was trimmed by 8 bases and J by 8 bases, leaving 10 bases between them. Study findings and constraints: Those patients showing graft-donor T cell macrochimerism displayed high graft-versus-host to host-versus-graft clonal ratios in allografts. Among circulating GvH clones, peak levels were associated with early post-transplant declines in HvG clones.

Using immunoSEQ multiplex PCR, the repertoire was profiled, and TCRdb retains in-frame clones only, with some absent. The table lists roughly 97,000 clones, 90% of them singletons. The chain uses TRBV11-2 and TRBJ2-1; D unclear. Material: PBMCs, obtained just under 460 days after intestinal transplant. The sequence came from a human patient who received an intestinal transplant, so some T cells may come from the graft donor. The chain's CDR3 is CASAGGDEQFF. CDR3 bases: TGTGCCAGCGCAGGTGGGGATGAGCAGTTCTTC.